These 8 T cell receptor beta chains originate from one sample sequenced in a study of shared clonotypes between healthy human individuals. Generated by immunoSEQ multiplex PCR, the TCRdb table keeps only in-frame clones and is missing some. This table holds 1.5 million to 2.5 million clones, about 94% found once. CD45RO-negative CD8 cells positively selected for CCR7 made up the naive population, which excluded terminally differentiated effector memory CD45RA+ cells. Source material: naive CD8+ T cells sorted from blood. All receptors derive from a man between 18 and 29 years old in good health.

The chain employs TRBV23-1 and TRBJ1-5; TRBD1 is a possible D gene (6 bases). TRBV23-1 is known as an ORF, though its function is uncertain. Trimming removed 9 bases at V and 6 bases at J, with 18 bases between. The CDR3 has 14 residues. The CDR3 DNA is TGCGCCAGGAATCAGGGGAGGGATGGTCAGCCCCAGCATTTT. Its translation is CARNQGRDGQPQHF.

The CDR3 region has the DNA TGCGCCAGCAGCTTGGCGGTGGGTTCGGAGCAGTATTTT. Translated: CASSLAVGSEQYF. The chain joins TRBV5-1 to TRBJ2-3; D is ambiguous. Trimming took 0 bases from V and 11 from J, leaving 13 bases between them. This CDR3 contains 13 residues. Germline CDR1 is SGHRS and CDR2 is YFSETQ. The full variable domain, completed using reference TRBV5-1 and TRBJ2-3, is KAGVTQTPRYLIKTRGQQVTLSCSPISGHRSVSWYQQTPGQGLQFLFEYFSETQRNKGNFPGRFSGRQFSNSRSEMNVSTLELGDSALYLCASSLAVGSEQYFGPGTRLTVL.

The V gene is TRBV4-3, the J gene TRBJ1-1; TRBD1 matches at 8 bases. The V gene end was trimmed by 1 base and the J gene end by 4 bases; junction bases not matched to a gene: 11. The CDR3 has 17 residues. The germline gives CDR1 LGHNA, CDR2 YSLEER. CDR3: CASSQGTAGGFSTEAFF. The CDR3 nucleotides read TGCGCCAGCAGCCAAGGAACGGCAGGGGGCTTCAGCACTGAAGCTTTCTTT.

The V and J genes are TRBV28 and TRBJ1-6, with D possibly TRBD1 on 5 matching bases. From germline, CDR1 is MDHEN and CDR2 SYDVKM. With 6 bases removed from V and 3 bases from J, the gap between germline ends came to 12 bases. The CDR3 sequence is 15 residues long. The CDR3 DNA reads as TGTGCCAGCAGAACTGACAGAGGCTATAATTCACCCCTCCACTTT. The encoded protein is CASRTDRGYNSPLHF.

The V and J genes are TRBV7-9 and TRBJ2-3; D could derive from TRBD1 or TRBD2 (5 bases each). V lost 1 base, J lost 3 bases, and 17 bases lay in between. Germline CDR1 and CDR2: SEHNR and FQNEAQ (reference sequence). CDR3 length equals 17 residues. The CDR3 DNA reads as TGTGCCAGCAGCTTAGTTGAAGGGCGCGAGGGGACAGATACGCAGTATTTT. Protein: CASSLVEGREGTDTQYF.

This rearrangement joins TRBV5-4 to TRBJ1-6, with 7 bases aligning to TRBD1. CDR1 SGHNT and CDR2 YYREEE come from the germline V gene (reference sequence). The CDR3 spans 17 residues. Trimming took 4 bases from V and 8 from J; bases not matched to a gene: 15. For the CDR3, the DNA is TGTGCCAGCAGCCCCGCTGCCTTTACAGGGGCGGATTCACCCCTCCACTTT. This codes for CASSPAAFTGADSPLHF.

A single count supports this clone. The rearrangement uses TRBV4-3 and TRBJ2-7; 11 nucleotides align to TRBD2. J gave up 3 bases and V 1 base, and 8 bases lay outside the gene matches. Germline V gene lookup returns CDR1 LGHNA and CDR2 YSLEER. The CDR3 has 17 amino acids. The CDR3 sequence: CASSQGTSGRGGYEQYF. The CDR3 bases are TGCGCCAGCAGCCAAGGAACTAGCGGGAGAGGGGGCTACGAGCAGTACTTC.

This clone appeared a single time. The rearrangement links TRBV4-1 to TRBJ2-5; D may be TRBD1 (6 bases). The CDR3 contains 14 residues. The V gene's germline CDR1 is MGHRA and CDR2 YSYEKL. The germline V and J ends were trimmed by 3 bases and 3 bases, with 11 bases remaining between them. The CDR3 sequence: CASSHTHREETQYF. The CDR3 coding sequence is TGCGCCAGCAGCCACACTCACAGGGAAGAGACCCAGTACTTC.